Listed here are 4 T cell receptor beta chains from one sample, sequenced in a study of memory B cells and T cells in multiple sclerosis (dated by TCRdb to 2017 to 2018). The library was built by means of the immunoSEQ multiplex PCR assay. Drawn from immuneACCESS, this table holds only the in-frame rearrangements with V and J called that TCRdb kept. Clones are partly lost; checked studies trace under half to an unresolved V gene and leave the rest unexplained. The sample includes 46,000 or so clones, with over 75% observed a single time. The ten largest make up 0.85% to 1.2% of the sample. After CFSE-labeled PBMCs were cultured without a stimulus, the autoproliferating (CFSEdim) and non-proliferating (CFSEhi) T cell fractions were sequenced separately. A total of 5x10^7 CFSE-labeled PBMCs were cultured for less than 8 days without stimulus, and replicate wells were then pooled. Their specific antigens are unknown.

Sequencing used PBMCs from blood kept in culture. The receptor source for this set is a human donor with multiple sclerosis.

This clone was found once. CDR3 bases: TGTGCCAGCAGCGTAGCTCAGGGGCCCCTTAACTATGGCTACACCTTC. It specifies CASSVAQGPLNYGYTF. The rearrangement joins TRBV9 to TRBJ1-2; D perhaps matches TRBD1 (6 bases). Trimming stripped 0 bases from V and 1 base from J, with 13 bases between. Germline CDR1 and CDR2: SGDLS and YYNGEE. The CDR3 length is 16 residues.

Only a few counts were recorded for this clone. The chain recombines TRBV5-1 with TRBJ2-2; possibly TRBD1 for D (6 bases). Germline V gene data show CDR1 as SGHRS and CDR2 as YFSETQ. This CDR3 is 15 amino acids long. The V end lost 4 bases, the J end lost 1 base, and 11 bases lay between the germline ends. The CDR3 protein is CASSPRQENTGELFF. Here the CDR3 DNA reads TGCGCCAGCAGCCCGCGACAGGAGAACACCGGGGAGCTGTTTTTT.

The genes are TRBV29-1 and TRBJ2-5; TRBD2 agrees at 8 bases. The ends lost 6 bases at V and 5 bases at J; junction bases unmatched: 11. Germline lookup yields CDR1 SQVTM and CDR2 ANQGSEA. CDR3 length: 14 residues. In DNA, the CDR3 is TGCAGCGTGACCGGGACTAGGGGTTCGGAGACCCAGTACTTC. It yields the protein CSVTGTRGSETQYF. Variable domain in full (rest from reference TRBV29-1 and TRBJ2-5): SAVISQKPSRDICQRGTSLTIQCQVDSQVTMMFWYRQQPGQSLTLIATANQGSEATYESGFVIDKFPISRPNLTFSTLTVSNMSPEDSSIYLCSVTGTRGSETQYFGPGTRLLVL.

The chain has TRBV27 and TRBJ2-7, with a possible D match to TRBD1 (6 bases). Deletions cut 3 bases from V and 0 bases from J, with 12 bases between. The V gene's germline CDR1 is MNHEY and CDR2 SMNVEV (reference sequence). There are 15 residues in the CDR3. CDR3: CASSFAGTRSYEQYF. The DNA of the CDR3 is TGTGCCAGCAGTTTCGCCGGGACACGCTCCTACGAGCAGTACTTC.